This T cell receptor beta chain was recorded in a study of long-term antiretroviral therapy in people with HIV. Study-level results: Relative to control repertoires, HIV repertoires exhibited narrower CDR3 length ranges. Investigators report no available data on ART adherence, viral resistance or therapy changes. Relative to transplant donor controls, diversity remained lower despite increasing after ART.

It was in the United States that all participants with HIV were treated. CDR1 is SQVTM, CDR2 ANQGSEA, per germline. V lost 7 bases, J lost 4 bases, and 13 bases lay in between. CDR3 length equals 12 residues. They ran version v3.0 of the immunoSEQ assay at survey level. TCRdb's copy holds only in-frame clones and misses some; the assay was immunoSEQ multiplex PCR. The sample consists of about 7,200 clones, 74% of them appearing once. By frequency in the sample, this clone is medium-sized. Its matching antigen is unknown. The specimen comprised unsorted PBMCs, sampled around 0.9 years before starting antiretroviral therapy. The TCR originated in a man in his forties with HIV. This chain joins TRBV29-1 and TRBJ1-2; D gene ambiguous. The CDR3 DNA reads TGCAGCGACAGAAACTTGCGCTATGGCTACACCTTC. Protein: CSDRNLRYGYTF.